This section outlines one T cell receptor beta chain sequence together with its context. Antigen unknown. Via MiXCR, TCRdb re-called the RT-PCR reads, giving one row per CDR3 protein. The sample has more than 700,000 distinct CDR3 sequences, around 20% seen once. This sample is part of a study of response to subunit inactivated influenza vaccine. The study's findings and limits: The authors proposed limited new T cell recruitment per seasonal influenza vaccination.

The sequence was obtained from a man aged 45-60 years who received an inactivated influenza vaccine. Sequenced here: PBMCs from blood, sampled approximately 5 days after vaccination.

CDR3 region: CASSYRVWGEKLFF. The CDR3 nucleotides are TGTGCCAGCAGTTACAGGGTATGGGGTGAAAAACTGTTTTTT. The chain links TRBV12-3 or TRBV12-4 to TRBJ1-4, with D possibly matching TRBD1 (6 bases). Trimming stripped 4 bases from V and 7 bases from J, with 13 bases between. The CDR3 sequence is 14 residues long.